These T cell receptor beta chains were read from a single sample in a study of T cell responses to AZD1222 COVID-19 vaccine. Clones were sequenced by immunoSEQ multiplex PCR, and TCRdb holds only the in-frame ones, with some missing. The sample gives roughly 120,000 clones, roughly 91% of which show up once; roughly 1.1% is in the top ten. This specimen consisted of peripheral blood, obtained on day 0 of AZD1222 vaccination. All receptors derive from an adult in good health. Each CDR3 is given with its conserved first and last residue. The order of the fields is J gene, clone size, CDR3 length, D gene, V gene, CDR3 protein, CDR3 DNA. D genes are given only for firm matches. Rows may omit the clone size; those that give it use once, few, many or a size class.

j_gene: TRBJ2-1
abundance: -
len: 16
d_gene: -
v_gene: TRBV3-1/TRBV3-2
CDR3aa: CASSRTVGALYDEQFF
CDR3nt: TGTGCCAGCAGCCGGACGGTCGGGGCTCTTTATGATGAGCAGTTCTTC

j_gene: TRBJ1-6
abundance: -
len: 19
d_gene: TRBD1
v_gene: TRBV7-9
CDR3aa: CASSSRIQGQEYYNSPLHF
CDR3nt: TGTGCCAGCAGCTCAAGAATCCAGGGACAGGAGTACTATAATTCACCCCTCCACTTT

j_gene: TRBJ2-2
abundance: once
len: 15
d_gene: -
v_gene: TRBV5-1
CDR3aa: CASSLYRAQSGELFF
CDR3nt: TGCGCCAGCAGCTTGTACCGGGCCCAGTCCGGGGAGCTGTTTTTT

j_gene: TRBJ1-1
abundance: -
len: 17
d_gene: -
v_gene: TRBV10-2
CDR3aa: CASSGDPIWELDTEAFF
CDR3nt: TGCGCCAGCAGTGGCGACCCGATATGGGAATTGGACACTGAAGCTTTCTTT

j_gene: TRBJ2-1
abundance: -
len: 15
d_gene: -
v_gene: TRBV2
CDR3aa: CASSEGQTFYNEQFF
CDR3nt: TGTGCCAGCAGTGAGGGACAAACGTTCTACAATGAGCAGTTCTTC

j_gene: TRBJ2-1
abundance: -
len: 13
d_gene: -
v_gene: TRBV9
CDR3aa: CASSASAYNEQFF
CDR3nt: TGTGCCAGCAGCGCTAGCGCATACAATGAGCAGTTCTTC

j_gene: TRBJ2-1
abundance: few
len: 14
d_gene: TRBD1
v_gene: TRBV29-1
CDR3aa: CSVEDGQGARKQFF
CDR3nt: TGCAGCGTTGAAGATGGTCAGGGGGCTCGGAAGCAGTTCTTC

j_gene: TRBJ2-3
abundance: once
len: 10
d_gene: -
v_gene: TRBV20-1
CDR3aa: CSATADTQYF
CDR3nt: TGCAGTGCTACCGCAGATACGCAGTATTTT

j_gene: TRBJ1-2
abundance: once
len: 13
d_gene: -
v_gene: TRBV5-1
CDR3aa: CASSFVFNSGYTF
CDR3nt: TGCGCCAGCAGCTTTGTGTTCAACTCGGGCTACACCTTC

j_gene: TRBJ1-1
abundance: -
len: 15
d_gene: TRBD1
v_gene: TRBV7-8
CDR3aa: CASSTGTGMNTEAFF
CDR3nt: TGTGCCAGCAGCACCGGGACAGGGATGAACACTGAAGCTTTCTTT

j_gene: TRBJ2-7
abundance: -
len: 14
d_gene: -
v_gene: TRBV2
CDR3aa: CASSGAGAFYEQYF
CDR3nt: TGTGCCAGCAGTGGAGCCGGGGCCTTCTACGAGCAGTACTTC

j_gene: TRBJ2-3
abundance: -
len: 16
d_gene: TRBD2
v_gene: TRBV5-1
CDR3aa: CASSFGSSGLTHTQYF
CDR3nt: TGCGCCAGCAGCTTCGGGTCTAGCGGGCTCACACATACGCAGTATTTT

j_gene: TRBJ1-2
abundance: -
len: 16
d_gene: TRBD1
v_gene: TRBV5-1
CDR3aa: CASSYNPGTGIAGYTF
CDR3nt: TGCGCCAGCAGCTACAACCCCGGGACAGGGATCGCGGGCTACACCTTC

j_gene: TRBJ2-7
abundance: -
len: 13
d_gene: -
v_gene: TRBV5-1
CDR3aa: CASSFPGTYEQYF
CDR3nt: TGCGCCAGCAGCTTCCCAGGAACCTACGAGCAGTACTTC